The sequence of this T cell receptor beta chain was determined in a study of blood T cell repertoires in COVID-19. Study-wide background: Samples representing acute and convalescent COVID-19 were sourced from the United States, Italy and Spain.

Deletions cut 10 bases from V and 1 base from J, with 10 bases between. CDR1 is SNHLY and CDR2 is FYNNEI in the germline V gene. CDR3 length: 12 residues. Method: immunoSEQ multiplex PCR; TCRdb's copy keeps in-frame clones and lacks some. Among a few hundred thousand clones listed, around 80% were seen once. The sequence derives from a man in his sixties with acute or convalescent COVID-19. This chain joins TRBV2 and TRBJ2-5; the D gene is possibly TRBD2 (5 bases). The specimen sequenced was peripheral blood. CDR3 amino acids: CATGLVQETQYF. CDR3 bases: TGTGCCACCGGACTGGTCCAAGAGACCCAGTACTTC. The full variable domain, completed using reference TRBV2 and TRBJ2-5, is EPEVTQTPSHQVTQMGQEVILRCVPISNHLYFYWYRQILGQKVEFLVSFYNNEISEKSEIFDDQFSVERPDGSNFTLKIRSTKLEDSAMYFCATGLVQETQYFGPGTRLLVL.